The 9 T cell receptor beta chains presented below share a single source sample, sequenced in a study of blood T cell repertoires in COVID-19. Produced via immunoSEQ multiplex PCR; TCRdb's table is partial and in-frame only. The table includes over 120,000 clones, roughly 80% detected once. Sequenced input: PBMCs or T cells enriched from blood (not recorded which). These receptor sequences come from a man between 50 and 59 years old who had recovered from COVID-19.

The chain is built from TRBV5-8 and TRBJ1-1, with D possibly TRBD1 on 5 matching bases. The CDR3 is 12 amino acids. Germline values: CDR1 SGHTS, CDR2 YDEGEE. The V gene lost 5 bases and the J gene lost 8 bases, with 13 bases spanning the gap. The DNA for the CDR3 is TGTGCCAGCAGACCCGAAGGGGCGGAAGCTTTCTTT. This sequence encodes CASRPEGAEAFF.

This clone has a handful of counts. V gene TRBV7-9 combines with J gene TRBJ1-1, with D perhaps matching TRBD1 (6 bases). Germline V gives CDR1 SEHNR, CDR2 FQNEAQ (reference sequence). V was trimmed by 0 bases and J by 1 base, leaving 9 bases between them. The CDR3 is 15 amino acids. In DNA form, the CDR3 reads TGTGCCAGCAGCTTAGCGGGGGGGCCGAACACTGAAGCTTTCTTT. As protein: CASSLAGGPNTEAFF. Based on the CDR3 plus reference TRBV7-9 and TRBJ1-1, the full variable domain is DTGVSQNPRHKITKRGQNVTFRCDPISEHNRLYWYRQTLGQGPEFLTYFQNEAQLEKSRLLSDRFSAERPKGSFSTLEIQRTEQGDSAMYLCASSLAGGPNTEAFFGQGTRLTVV.

This clone was seen a handful of times. This chain joins TRBV2 and TRBJ1-2; 9 bases fit TRBD1. V dropped 6 bases and J dropped 4; count of bases not matched to a gene: 9. This CDR3 comprises 15 residues. CDR1 and CDR2 (germline): SNHLY, FYNNEI. CDR3 region: CASRVQGAVGYGYTF. The CDR3 DNA is TGTGCCAGCAGAGTACAGGGGGCGGTAGGCTATGGCTACACCTTC.

This clone appeared once. This chain connects TRBV9 to TRBJ2-2; 10 bases line up with TRBD1. This CDR3 contains 15 residues. Unmatched junction bases numbered 6, after V lost 4 bases and J lost 6 bases. In germline, CDR1 is SGDLS, CDR2 YYNGEE. This CDR3 reads CASSMGQGSSGELFF. The DNA for the CDR3 is TGTGCCAGCAGCATGGGACAGGGGTCTTCCGGGGAGCTGTTTTTT.

This clone was seen a single time. V and J are TRBV11-2 and TRBJ1-4; D is possibly TRBD1 (5 bases). The V gene lost 3 bases and the J gene lost 8 bases, with 13 bases spanning the gap. The CDR3 has 14 residues. Germline V gene lookup returns CDR1 SGHAT and CDR2 FQNNGV. CDR3 amino acids: CASSLTLDREKLFF. The CDR3 DNA follows: TGTGCCAGCAGCTTGACCCTAGACAGAGAAAAACTGTTTTTT.

J is TRBJ2-5 and V is TRBV3-1 (or the pseudogene TRBV3-2); D gene uncertain. The CDR3 runs 15 residues. V gave up 1 base and J gave up 0 bases, with 9 bases separating them. The V gene's germline CDR1 is LGHDT and CDR2 YNNKEL (reference sequence). CDR3 region: CASSQGLLYQETQYF. The CDR3 DNA is TGTGCCAGCAGCCAAGGACTCCTATACCAAGAGACCCAGTACTTC.

This chain uses TRBV5-6 with TRBJ2-1; 8 nucleotides line up with TRBD1. The V gene's germline CDR1 is SGHDT and CDR2 YYEEEE. V was pared by 3 bases and J by 4 bases, with 9 bases of the junction left unmatched. The CDR3 extends over 16 amino acids. The CDR3 region has the DNA TGTGCCAGCAGCTACCTTACAGGGGGGCGTTACAATGAGCAGTTCTTC. It translates to CASSYLTGGRYNEQFF.

This chain connects TRBV21-1 to TRBJ1-2; TRBD1 is the table's D call, not checked against the DNA. TRBV21-1 is a pseudogene segment. The CDR3 covers 14 residues. Here the CDR3 reads CASSKDSVNYGYTF. For the CDR3, the DNA is TGTGCCAGCAGCAAGGACAGCGTTAACTATGGCTACACCTTC.

This clone was recorded only once. This sequence joins TRBV27 and TRBJ1-2; 9 bases line up with TRBD1. CDR3 length equals 15 residues. CDR1 and CDR2 (germline): MNHEY, SMNVEV (reference sequence). Trimming at V came to 0 bases and at J to 6 bases, leaving 5 bases not matched to a gene. The CDR3 DNA follows: TGTGCCAGCAGTTTATCCCCCACAGGGGGCGATGGCTACACCTTC. Amino acid sequence: CASSLSPTGGDGYTF.